Listed here are 5 T cell receptor beta chains from one sample, sequenced in a study of T cells after yellow fever vaccination. MiXCR, run by TCRdb on the 5' RACE reads, gives a single entry per CDR3 protein. Of about 260,000 distinct CDR3 sequences in the sample, roughly 5.2% were seen once. Source: CD4+ T cells sorted from PBMCs, taken on the day of the yellow fever booster vaccination. The source is a man younger than 30 who received the YFV17D yellow fever vaccine.

This clonotype was detected a few times. DNA of the CDR3: TGTGCCAGCAGCCAAGACGCAGGGAAGGCAGATACGCAGTATTTT. Translation: CASSQDAGKADTQYF. V usage is TRBV3-1 and J usage is TRBJ2-3, with D possibly being TRBD1 (5 bases). This CDR3 has 15 amino acids. V was trimmed by 0 bases and J by 4 bases, leaving 11 bases between them. Germline V gene lookup returns CDR1 LGHDT and CDR2 YNNKEL (reference sequence).

In this sample, this clonotype turned up a few times. V and J are TRBV30 and TRBJ2-5; 10 nucleotides align to TRBD2. J gave up 3 bases and V 2 bases, and 3 bases lay outside the gene matches. The CDR3 runs 14 residues. Looked up from germline, CDR1 is GTSNPN and CDR2 is SVGIG (reference sequence). CDR3 residues: CAWSSGTSEETQYF. The CDR3 DNA reads as TGTGCCTGGAGTTCGGGGACTAGCGAAGAGACCCAGTACTTC.

The chain couples TRBV10-1 to TRBJ2-3; D not certain. The V gene's germline CDR1 is WNHNN and CDR2 SYGVQD (reference sequence). The CDR3 spans 12 residues. V shed 8 bases and J shed 3 bases, with 9 bases lying between them. The CDR3 sequence is CASGENTDTQYF. CDR3 nucleotide sequence: TGCGCCAGCGGGGAAAATACAGATACGCAGTATTTT.

This clonotype was detected a few times. The gene calls are TRBV5-6 and TRBJ2-1; a weak D match, TRBD2 (7 bases). The CDR3 is made up of 14 amino acids. Trimming removed 4 bases at V and 5 bases at J, with 13 bases between. CDR1 is SGHDT, CDR2 YYEEEE, per germline. CDR3 sequence: CASSRGGLNNEQFF. The CDR3 nucleotides read TGTGCCAGCAGCCGCGGGGGCCTCAACAATGAGCAGTTCTTC.

In its sample, this clonotype was seen once. The chain recombines TRBV30 with TRBJ1-5; D is undetermined. Trimming removed 0 bases at V and 3 bases at J, with 3 bases between. Looked up from germline, CDR1 is GTSNPN and CDR2 is SVGIG (reference sequence). CDR3 length: 12 amino acids. As DNA, the CDR3 is TGTGCCTGGAGTGTATCCAATCAGCCCCAGCATTTT. It codes for CAWSVSNQPQHF.